This TCR beta chain was recorded in a study of PD-L1 blockade in urothelial cancer. Study-level information: Patients started atezolizumab in 2014, 1,200 mg intravenously every 3 weeks. Blood analysis occurred 3 weeks (second dose) and 6 weeks after treatment start.

This sample's time point: peripheral blood 6 weeks after treatment start. Patient sample counts ranged from 1 to 8, pretreatment and on-treatment. This CDR3 comprises 15 residues. Germline-derived CDR1 and CDR2 are MNHGY and SVAAGI. Trimming removed 6 bases from V and 4 bases from J, with 16 bases in between. Only in-frame clones appear in the TCRdb table, and some are missing; sequencing was by immunoSEQ multiplex PCR. The sample holds about 120,000 clones, around 88% seen once. The sequence was collected from a man in his sixties with urothelial cancer. The V call is TRBV6-9, the J call TRBJ1-3; D gene unclear. The sequencing used PBMCs, collected around atezolizumab (anti-PD-L1) treatment. The chain's CDR3 is CASRSSGSCGNTIYF. The CDR3 nucleotides are TGTGCCAGCAGGTCGTCGGGGTCGTGCGGAAACACCATATATTTT.